These 4 T cell receptor beta chains were all obtained from the same sample, sequenced in a study of PD-1 and CTLA-4 blockade in melanoma. Sequenced by immunoSEQ multiplex PCR; TCRdb stores in-frame clones only, minus some. The sample carries 31,000 or so clones, about 88% recorded once. This material consisted of CD8+ T cells from peripheral blood, taken from a patient given anti-PD-1 treatment. The receptors derive from a human donor with melanoma.

This sequence joins TRBV5-4 and TRBJ1-4; 10 nucleotides line up with TRBD1. Germline V gives CDR1 SGHNT, CDR2 YYREEE (reference sequence). CDR3 length: 17 amino acids. V shed 3 bases, J shed 8 bases, and the junction held 13 bases outside the gene matches. The CDR3 DNA reads TGTGCCAGCAGCTCCACCATTCGGGGACAGGGGAACGAAAAACTGTTTTTT. This encodes CASSSTIRGQGNEKLFF.

V usage is TRBV27 and J usage is TRBJ1-6; 7 nucleotides match TRBD1. Trimming took 6 bases from V and 0 from J; bases not matched to a gene: 11. The CDR3 spans 18 residues. Germline assignment: CDR1 MNHEY and CDR2 SMNVEV (reference sequence). The CDR3, as DNA: TGTGCCAGCAGCCAGAAGGGACAGCGAAGCTCCTATAATTCACCCCTCCACTTT. This gives the protein CASSQKGQRSSYNSPLHF.

A single count supports this clone. This chain connects TRBV19 to TRBJ1-1; a weak D match, TRBD1 (6 bases). The V and J ends lost 0 bases and 1 base respectively, with 12 bases between them. The CDR3 is 16 residues long. Germline CDR1 is LNHDA and CDR2 is SQIVND (reference sequence). CDR3 in amino acids: CASSIDPWGQNTEAFF. CDR3 bases: TGTGCCAGTAGTATAGACCCATGGGGGCAGAACACTGAAGCTTTCTTT.

This chain joins TRBV10-2 and TRBJ2-7; TRBD1 matches at 8 bases. Germline CDR1 WSHSY, CDR2 SAAADI. CDR3 length: 14 residues. V was pared by 6 bases and J by 1 base, with 5 bases of the junction left unmatched. CDR3 DNA sequence: TGCGCCAGCAGGCAGGGGGCGCTTTCCTACGAGCAGTACTTC. Its translation: CASRQGALSYEQYF.